The rows below give T cell receptor beta chains drawn from one sample of a study of early T cells in non-severe SARS-CoV-2 infection. One entry per CDR3 protein results from TCRdb running MiXCR on the 5' RACE reads. The table lists tens of thousands of distinct CDR3 sequences, about 17% of them singletons. The sequenced sample was whole blood, obtained at baseline. The receptor source for this set is an adult who was a healthcare worker with PCR-confirmed SARS-CoV-2 infection or an uninfected control (not recorded which). The CDR3 runs from the conserved cysteine through the conserved F or W. The D gene is left open where the match is weak. Part of the rows lack a size; the others show once, few, many or a class for expanded clones.

V gene	J gene	D gene	clone size	CDR3 protein	CDR3 DNA
TRBV5-1	TRBJ1-1	-	few	CASSSRGGTEAFF	TGCGCCAGCAGTTCCAGGGGTGGCACTGAAGCTTTCTTT
TRBV6-2/TRBV6-3	TRBJ2-7	-	-	CATGGLVGEQYF	TGTGCCACCGGGGGCTTAGTTGGCGAGCAGTACTTC
TRBV4-2	TRBJ1-5	-	few	CASSQGLNQPQHF	TGTGCCAGCAGCCAAGGGCTAAATCAGCCCCAGCATTTT
TRBV25-1	TRBJ2-2	TRBD1	-	CASSESGTGAGELFF	TGTGCCAGCAGTGAATCCGGGACAGGGGCCGGGGAGCTGTTTTTT
TRBV5-5	TRBJ1-1	-	few	CASSLEGVNTEAFF	TGTGCCAGCAGCCTTGAGGGGGTGAACACTGAAGCTTTCTTT
TRBV6-2/TRBV6-3	TRBJ2-7	TRBD2	many	CASRTSGTYEQYF	TGTGCCAGCAGGACTAGCGGAACCTACGAGCAGTACTTC
TRBV20-1	TRBJ2-1	-	-	CSASRGASGSSYNEQFF	TGCAGTGCTAGTAGGGGGGCTAGCGGAAGCTCCTACAATGAGCAGTTCTTC
TRBV6-5	TRBJ1-4	TRBD1	few	CASSPGTGDGKLFF	TGTGCCAGCAGCCCCGGGACAGGGGATGGAAAACTGTTTTTT
TRBV19	TRBJ1-5	TRBD1	many	CASRKDRVIDQPQHF	TGTGCCAGTAGAAAGGACAGGGTAATCGATCAGCCCCAGCATTTT
TRBV5-1	TRBJ2-7	TRBD1	few	CASSLGQGNEQYF	TGCGCCAGCAGCCTGGGACAGGGTAACGAGCAGTACTTC
TRBV7-2	TRBJ2-7	-	-	CASSEPPRVEQYF	TGTGCCAGCAGCGAACCCCCCAGGGTCGAGCAGTACTTC
TRBV7-2	TRBJ2-5	-	few	CASSLVRREAETQYF	TGTGCCAGCAGCTTAGTGCGGCGCGAGGCAGAGACCCAGTACTTC
TRBV10-2	TRBJ1-1	-	few	CASSVGNTEAFF	TGCGCCAGCAGTGTTGGGAACACTGAAGCTTTCTTT
TRBV7-2	TRBJ1-1	-	few	CASSLRTGLEAFF	TGTGCCAGCAGCTTACGAACTGGACTTGAAGCTTTCTTT
TRBV29-1	TRBJ1-1	-	many	CSVEDVQGSPRSNTEAFF	TGCAGCGTTGAAGATGTACAGGGCTCACCCCGCTCGAACACTGAAGCTTTCTTT
TRBV19	TRBJ2-3	TRBD2	-	CASTRTSGIPDTQYF	TGTGCCAGTACCCGGACTAGCGGGATCCCAGATACGCAGTATTTT
TRBV28	TRBJ2-7	TRBD1	many	CASRGQGEGKQYF	TGTGCCAGCCGCGGACAGGGGGAGGGCAAGCAGTACTTC
TRBV15	TRBJ2-7	-	few	CATSSGYEQYF	TGTGCCACCAGCAGTGGGTACGAGCAGTACTTC
TRBV9	TRBJ2-2	-	-	CASSVVSSANTGELFF	TGTGCCAGCAGCGTAGTCAGTAGCGCTAACACCGGGGAGCTGTTTTTT
TRBV5-8	TRBJ1-1	-	-	CASRPRGGIIEAFF	TGTGCCAGCAGGCCAAGGGGAGGGATTATTGAAGCTTTCTTT
TRBV6-5	TRBJ2-3	TRBD2	-	CASSYSPSTSGGGDDTQYF	TGTGCCAGCAGTTACTCGCCATCGACTAGCGGGGGGGGAGATGATACGCAGTATTTT
TRBV7-2	TRBJ2-1	TRBD2	-	CASSLAAGGDNEQFF	TGTGCCAGCAGCTTAGCAGCGGGAGGGGACAATGAGCAGTTCTTC
TRBV25-1	TRBJ1-6	-	few	CASSRQENSPLHF	TGTGCCAGCAGTAGACAGGAGAATTCACCCCTCCACTTT
TRBV14	TRBJ2-2	TRBD1	-	CASSQGQGFTGELFF	TGTGCCAGCAGCCAAGGACAGGGTTTCACCGGGGAGCTGTTTTTT
TRBV6-5	TRBJ2-7	-	-	CASSYEGSAVGQYF	TGTGCCAGCAGTTACGAGGGGTCAGCTGTGGGGCAGTACTTC
TRBV7-6	TRBJ2-1	-	many	CASSLEVSGTSYNEQFF	TGTGCCAGCAGCTTAGAAGTTAGCGGAACCTCCTACAATGAGCAGTTCTTC
TRBV20-1	TRBJ1-1	-	many	CSARGGRLDTEAFF	TGCAGTGCTAGAGGAGGACGTTTGGACACTGAAGCTTTCTTT
TRBV13	TRBJ2-1	-	-	CASSYTRHRCGNEQFF	TGTGCCAGCAGCTACACCCGACATCGCTGCGGCAATGAGCAGTTCTTC
TRBV9	TRBJ2-1	TRBD2	-	CASSPSRLAGGNEQFF	TGTGCCAGCAGCCCCAGTCGATTAGCGGGAGGAAATGAGCAGTTCTTC
TRBV19	TRBJ1-5	-	-	CASSGQGGNQPQHF	TGTGCCAGTAGTGGGCAGGGAGGCAATCAGCCCCAGCATTTT
TRBV18	TRBJ2-5	TRBD2	-	CASSPLAGEQETQYF	TGTGCCAGCTCACCCCTAGCGGGGGAACAAGAGACCCAGTACTTC
TRBV28	TRBJ1-4	TRBD1	few	CASTTRQGWEKLFF	TGTGCCAGCACAACCCGACAGGGTTGGGAAAAACTGTTTTTT
TRBV9	TRBJ2-1	TRBD2	many	CASSVEGTSGRMQFF	TGTGCCAGCAGCGTAGAGGGGACTAGCGGGAGGATGCAGTTCTTC
TRBV10-3	TRBJ1-1	-	many	CAISDQGTEAFF	TGTGCCATCAGTGACCAGGGCACTGAAGCTTTCTTT
TRBV11-2	TRBJ2-7	-	-	CASSLYEQYF	TGTGCCAGCAGCTTGTACGAGCAGTACTTC
TRBV5-1	TRBJ2-7	-	many	CASSESSYEQYF	TGCGCCAGCAGCGAAAGCTCCTACGAGCAGTACTTC
TRBV27	TRBJ1-2	TRBD1	few	CASSHPRGQGWRGYTF	TGTGCCAGCAGTCACCCCCGAGGACAGGGGTGGCGAGGCTACACCTTC
TRBV20-1	TRBJ2-2	-	-	CSARDSGTGELFF	TGCAGTGCTAGAGATAGCGGCACCGGGGAGCTGTTTTTT
TRBV5-1	TRBJ2-1	TRBD1	-	CASSWRDRGVSNEQFF	TGCGCCAGCAGCTGGCGGGACAGGGGAGTTTCCAATGAGCAGTTCTTC
TRBV14	TRBJ1-1	-	-	CASSQDPRGVAEAFF	TGTGCCAGCAGCCAAGATCCTAGAGGGGTAGCTGAAGCTTTCTTT
TRBV12-5	TRBJ2-2	-	few	CASGLDFRELFF	TGTGCTAGTGGTTTGGATTTTCGGGAGCTGTTTTTT
TRBV2	TRBJ1-2	-	-	CASGNPIEGYGYTF	TGTGCCAGCGGGAACCCAATCGAAGGATATGGCTACACCTTC
TRBV21-1	TRBJ2-7	-	once	CASSKQPGDNEQYF	TGTGCCAGCAGCAAACAGCCAGGGGATAACGAGCAGTACTTC
TRBV12-3/TRBV12-4	TRBJ2-7	-	-	CASSLGTTSVGYF	TGTGCCAGCAGCCTCGGGACCACCTCGGTCGGGTACTTC
TRBV5-1	TRBJ1-6	TRBD1	few	CASSSNLQGAYNSPLHF	TGCGCCAGCAGCTCGAACCTACAGGGGGCCTATAATTCACCCCTCCACTTT
TRBV20-1	TRBJ2-7	TRBD1	-	CSAKRGGTYEQYF	TGCAGTGCTAAAAGAGGGGGCACCTACGAGCAGTACTTC
TRBV29-1	TRBJ1-2	TRBD1	-	CSVPKPGTDYGYTF	TGCAGCGTTCCCAAGCCCGGGACAGACTATGGCTACACCTTC
TRBV20-1	TRBJ2-7	TRBD2	-	CSAQGGTTYYEQYF	TGCAGTGCGCAGGGCGGGACTACTTACTACGAGCAGTACTTC
TRBV5-1	TRBJ2-5	-	few	CASSRLDYQETQYF	TGCGCCAGCAGCAGACTGGATTACCAAGAGACCCAGTACTTC
TRBV6-6	TRBJ1-6	TRBD1	-	CASSYGDRRNSPLHF	TGTGCCAGCAGTTACGGGGACAGGAGAAATTCACCCCTCCATTTT
TRBV20-1	TRBJ2-5	TRBD1	few	CSADPGQGEETQYF	TGCAGTGCTGACCCGGGACAGGGGGAAGAGACCCAGTACTTC
TRBV28	TRBJ2-5	TRBD2	many	CASSFERGIRETQYF	TGTGCCAGCAGTTTCGAGCGGGGCATCAGAGAGACCCAGTACTTC
TRBV20-1	TRBJ1-1	TRBD1	many	CSAPTGGSGEAFF	TGCAGTGCTCCGACAGGGGGCTCGGGTGAAGCTTTCTTT